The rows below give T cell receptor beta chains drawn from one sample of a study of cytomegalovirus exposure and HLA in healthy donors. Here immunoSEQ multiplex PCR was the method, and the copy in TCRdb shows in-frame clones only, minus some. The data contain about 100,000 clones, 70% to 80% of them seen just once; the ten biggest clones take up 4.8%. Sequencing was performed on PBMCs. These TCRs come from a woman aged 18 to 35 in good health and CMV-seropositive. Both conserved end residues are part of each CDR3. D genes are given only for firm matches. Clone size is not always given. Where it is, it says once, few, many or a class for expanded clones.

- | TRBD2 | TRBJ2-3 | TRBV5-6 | CASSLKREASTDTQYF | TGTGCCAGCAGCTTGAAGCGGGAGGCTAGCACAGATACGCAGTATTTT
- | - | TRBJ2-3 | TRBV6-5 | CASSYGGKAADTQYF | TGTGCCAGCAGTTACGGGGGGAAAGCGGCAGATACGCAGTATTTT
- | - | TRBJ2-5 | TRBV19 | CASSIWGRQETQYF | TGTGCCAGTAGTATCTGGGGGCGGCAAGAGACCCAGTACTTC
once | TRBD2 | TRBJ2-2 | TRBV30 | CAWTAGGPVTGELFF | TGTGCCTGGACAGCGGGAGGGCCGGTGACCGGGGAGCTGTTTTTT
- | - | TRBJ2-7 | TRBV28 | CASRVNRDEQYF | TGTGCCAGCAGGGTAAACAGGGACGAGCAGTACTTC
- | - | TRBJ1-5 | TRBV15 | CATSGGTYGNQPQHF | TGTGCCACCAGCGGAGGGACATACGGCAATCAGCCCCAGCATTTT
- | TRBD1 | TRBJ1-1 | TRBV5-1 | CASSFEGQGAGEAFF | TGCGCCAGCAGCTTCGAGGGACAGGGGGCGGGTGAAGCTTTCTTT
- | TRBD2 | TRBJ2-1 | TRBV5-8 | CASSHRSGSSYNEQFF | TGTGCCAGCAGCCACCGAAGCGGGAGCTCCTACAATGAGCAGTTCTTC
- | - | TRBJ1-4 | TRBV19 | CASSRGLEGEKLFF | TGTGCCAGTAGTAGGGGCCTCGAAGGGGAAAAACTGTTTTTT
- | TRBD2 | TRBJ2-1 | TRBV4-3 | CASSQDRAGGYNEQFF | TGCGCCAGCAGCCAAGATCGAGCGGGAGGGTACAATGAGCAGTTCTTC
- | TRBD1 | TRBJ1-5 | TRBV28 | CASSLPTGVGEPQHF | TGTGCCAGCAGTTTACCTACAGGGGTAGGTGAGCCCCAGCATTTT
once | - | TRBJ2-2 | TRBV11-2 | CASSLAGGGELFF | TGTGCCAGCAGCTTAGCCGGGGGCGGGGAGCTGTTTTTT
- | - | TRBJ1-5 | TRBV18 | CASSPTGVSNQPQHF | TGTGCCAGCTCACCAACGGGGGTAAGCAATCAGCCCCAGCATTTT
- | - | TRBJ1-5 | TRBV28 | CASSFEGMGQPQHF | TGTGCCAGCAGTTTTGAGGGTATGGGTCAGCCCCAGCATTTT
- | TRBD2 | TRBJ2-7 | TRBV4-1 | CASSQAGTSAYEQYF | TGCGCCAGCAGCCAAGCGGGGACTAGCGCTTACGAGCAGTACTTC
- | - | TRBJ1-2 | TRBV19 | CASSKAPGYGYTF | TGTGCCAGCTCGAAAGCGCCGGGCTATGGCTACACCTTC
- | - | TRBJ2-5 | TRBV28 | CASSFKRRFYQETQYF | TGTGCCAGCAGTTTCAAACGGAGGTTTTACCAAGAGACCCAGTACTTC
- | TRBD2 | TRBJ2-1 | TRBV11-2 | CASSFVAGGGEQFF | TGTGCCAGCAGCTTCGTAGCGGGAGGTGGTGAGCAGTTCTTC
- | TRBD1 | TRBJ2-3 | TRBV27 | CASSWTGLTDTQYF | TGTGCCAGCAGTTGGACAGGGTTGACAGATACGCAGTATTTT
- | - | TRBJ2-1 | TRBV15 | CATSRGQEANEQFF | TGTGCCACCAGCAGAGGCCAGGAGGCTAATGAGCAGTTCTTC
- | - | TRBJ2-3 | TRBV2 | CASSVPPPGDTDTQYF | TGTGCCAGCAGTGTTCCACCCCCAGGGGACACAGATACGCAGTATTTT
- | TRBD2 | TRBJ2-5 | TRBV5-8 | CASSLGGTSGVETQYF | TGTGCCAGCAGCTTGGGCGGGACTAGCGGGGTGGAGACCCAGTACTTC
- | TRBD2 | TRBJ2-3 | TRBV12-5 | CASGLLAGSTDTQYF | TGTGCTAGTGGTTTGCTAGCGGGAAGCACAGATACGCAGTATTTT
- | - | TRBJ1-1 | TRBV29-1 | CSASQDTEAFF | TGCAGCGCCTCACAGGACACTGAAGCTTTCTTT
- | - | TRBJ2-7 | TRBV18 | CASSPSRIEDYEQYF | TGTGCCAGCTCACCAAGTCGGATCGAGGACTACGAGCAGTACTTC
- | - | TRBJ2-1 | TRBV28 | CASSSAVARYNEQFF | TGTGCCAGCAGTTCCGCGGTAGCCAGATACAATGAGCAGTTCTTC
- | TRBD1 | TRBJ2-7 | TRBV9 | CASSVGNSGGQVSYEQYF | TGTGCCAGCAGCGTAGGGAATTCTGGGGGACAGGTTTCCTACGAGCAGTACTTC
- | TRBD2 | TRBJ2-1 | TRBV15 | CATSRDALAGGNEQFF | TGTGCCACCAGCAGAGATGCGCTAGCGGGAGGCAATGAGCAGTTCTTC
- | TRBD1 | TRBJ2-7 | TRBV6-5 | CASKPGQGNGEQYF | TGTGCCAGCAAACCGGGACAGGGGAACGGCGAGCAGTACTTC
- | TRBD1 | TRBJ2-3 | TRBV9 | CASSATGGGTDTQYF | TGTGCCAGCAGCGCTACAGGGGGCGGCACAGATACGCAGTATTTT
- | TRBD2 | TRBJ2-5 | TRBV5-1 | CASSLVGTSGVRGETQYF | TGCGCCAGCAGCTTGGTAGGGACTAGCGGCGTGAGGGGAGAGACCCAGTACTTC
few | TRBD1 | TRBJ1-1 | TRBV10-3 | CAISAEEGAPTEAFF | TGTGCCATCAGTGCCGAGGAGGGGGCTCCCACTGAAGCTTTCTTT
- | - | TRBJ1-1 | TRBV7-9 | CASSPRGTEAFF | TGTGCCAGCAGCCCACGGGGTACTGAAGCTTTCTTT
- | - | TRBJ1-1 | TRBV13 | CASSYKPNTEAFF | TGTGCCAGCAGCTACAAACCGAACACTGAAGCTTTCTTT
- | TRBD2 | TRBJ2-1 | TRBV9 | CASSFGGRGEQFF | TGTGCCAGCAGCTTTGGCGGGAGGGGGGAGCAGTTCTTC
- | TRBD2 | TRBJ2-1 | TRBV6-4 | CASSVSDSSGGEQFF | TGTGCCAGCAGCGTATCCGACTCTAGCGGAGGTGAGCAGTTCTTC
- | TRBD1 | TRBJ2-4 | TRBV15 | CATSRDGFGQGNIQYF | TGTGCCACCAGCAGAGATGGGTTCGGACAGGGAAACATTCAGTACTTC
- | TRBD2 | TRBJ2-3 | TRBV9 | CASSVEGLAATGTDTQYF | TGTGCCAGCAGCGTAGAGGGACTAGCGGCGACGGGAACAGATACGCAGTATTTT
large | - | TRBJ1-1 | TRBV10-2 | CASSSRFGAGTEAFF | TGCGCCAGCAGTTCTAGGTTTGGCGCGGGCACTGAAGCTTTCTTT
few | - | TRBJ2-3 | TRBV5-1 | CASSLGRRGRSTDTQYF | TGCGCCAGCAGCTTGGGCCGCAGGGGAAGGAGCACAGATACGCAGTATTTT
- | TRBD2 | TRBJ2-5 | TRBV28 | CASRSTSVEEQYF | TGTGCCAGCAGATCTACTAGCGTGGAAGAGCAGTACTTC
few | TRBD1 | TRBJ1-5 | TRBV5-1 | CASSVGQGGQPQHF | TGCGCCAGCAGCGTGGGACAGGGGGGCCAGCCCCAGCATTTT
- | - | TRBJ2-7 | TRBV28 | CASSVRQGRIDEQYF | TGTGCCAGCAGTGTTAGGCAGGGGCGGATCGACGAGCAGTACTTC